The next 27 T cell receptor beta chains were all read from a single sample in a study of T cells in tuberculosis. The table came from immunoSEQ multiplex PCR; TCRdb's copy has only in-frame clones and leaves some out. This table has roughly 35,000 clones, roughly 92% appearing once. Sequenced input: PBMCs. The source is a donor aged 10-29 years with latent tuberculosis or without tuberculosis infection.

This rearrangement joins TRBV15 to TRBJ2-1; 8 positions agree with TRBD1. The CDR3 extends over 15 amino acids. Germline assignment: CDR1 LNHNV and CDR2 YYDKDF (reference sequence). Trimming at V came to 0 bases and at J to 6 bases, leaving 4 bases not matched to a gene. The CDR3 sequence: CATSRDRTGFNEQFF. DNA for the CDR3: TGTGCCACCAGCAGAGATCGGACAGGGTTCAATGAGCAGTTCTTC.

V and J are TRBV5-6 and TRBJ1-3; 9 bases match TRBD1. CDR1 and CDR2 (germline): SGHDT, YYEEEE. Losses at the gene ends were 2 bases for V and 2 bases for J; bases not matched to a gene: 2. The CDR3 contains 15 residues. CDR3 nucleotides: TGTGCCAGCAGCTTCCGGGACAGGGCTGGAAACACCATATATTTT. Its translation: CASSFRDRAGNTIYF.

The genes are TRBV19 and TRBJ2-1, with TRBD1 as a possible D gene (5 bases). The ends were cut back, 5 bases at V and 9 bases at J, with 17 bases in the middle. This CDR3 spans 14 amino acids. CDR1 is LNHDA, CDR2 SQIVND, per germline (reference sequence). CDR3 sequence reads: CASSLGQGGPEQFF. The CDR3 DNA is TGTGCCAGTAGTTTGGGGCAGGGTGGACCTGAGCAGTTCTTC.

CDR3 bases: TGCGCCAGCAGCCCAAACACAGGGGGCCTCGAAGCTTTCTTT. Translation: CASSPNTGGLEAFF. The V call is TRBV5-1, the J call TRBJ1-1; 9 bases are shared with TRBD1. Trimming took 4 bases from V and 8 from J; bases not matched to a gene: 9. The germline CDR1 and CDR2 sequences are SGHRS and YFSETQ. This CDR3 has 14 amino acids.

This clone is a singleton in its sample. This sequence joins TRBV6-5 and TRBJ1-4; D call uncertain. Germline CDR1 is MNHEY and CDR2 is SVGAGI. Trimming cost V 6 bases and J 4 bases, with 9 bases left between them. The CDR3 is 13 residues long. As DNA, the CDR3 is TGTGCCAGCAGGGACGGACTTAATGAAAAACTGTTTTTT. This sequence encodes CASRDGLNEKLFF.

V gene TRBV9 combines with J gene TRBJ1-5; weak D call: TRBD1 (5 bases). Germline V gene data show CDR1 as SGDLS and CDR2 as YYNGEE. The CDR3 is 15 amino acids. V was trimmed by 3 bases and J by 5 bases, leaving 15 bases between them. The CDR3 DNA follows: TGTGCCAGCAGCGCTCAGGGTCGATTCGATCAGCCCCAGCATTTT. Its translation is CASSAQGRFDQPQHF.

The gene calls are TRBV6-1 and TRBJ2-5; TRBD2 agrees at 8 bases. Germline CDR1 is MNHNS and CDR2 is SASEGT. Losses at the gene ends were 4 bases for V and 1 base for J; bases not matched to a gene: 8. This CDR3 spans 16 amino acids. The CDR3 spells CASSGYSRGGQETQYF. CDR3 bases: TGTGCCAGCAGTGGGTACAGCCGGGGGGGCCAAGAGACCCAGTACTTC.

The V gene is TRBV6-6, the J gene TRBJ1-1; no clear D. The CDR3 loop spans 13 amino acids. The germline gives CDR1 MNHNY, CDR2 SVGAGI (reference sequence). V was shortened by 7 bases and J by 4 bases, with 13 bases between the two germline ends. DNA of the CDR3: TGTGCCAGCACCACTCGGGGTGGCACTGAAGCTTTCTTT. Translated: CASTTRGGTEAFF.

This sequence joins TRBV5-6 and TRBJ1-4, with 9 bases matching TRBD1. The V gene end was trimmed by 4 bases and the J gene end by 5 bases; junction bases not matched to a gene: 3. Germline lookup yields CDR1 SGHDT and CDR2 YYEEEE. The CDR3 consists of 14 residues. The CDR3 coding sequence is TGTGCCAGCAGCCCGGGGACAGGGAATGAAAAACTGTTTTTT. Its translation: CASSPGTGNEKLFF.

The V call is TRBV7-9, the J call TRBJ2-1; D unclear. Trimming removed 5 bases from V and 0 bases from J, with 11 bases in between. Per germline, CDR1 SEHNR and CDR2 FQNEAQ (reference sequence). This CDR3 is built from 15 residues. Here the CDR3 reads CASSLTVSSYNEQFF. In DNA, the CDR3 is TGTGCCAGCAGCCTGACTGTTAGCTCCTACAATGAGCAGTTCTTC.

The chain carries TRBV21-1 and TRBJ1-1; whether TRBD1, the table's D call, matches the DNA was not checked. TRBV21-1 is given as a pseudogene. CDR3 size: 16 residues. For the CDR3, the DNA is TGTGCCAGCAGCAAATCAGGGGACAGGATGAACACTGAAGCTTTCTTT. Translating gives CASSKSGDRMNTEAFF.

The rearrangement links TRBV6-5 to TRBJ1-1; D not certain. Germline V lookup: CDR1 MNHEY, CDR2 SVGAGI. V gave up 8 bases and J gave up 1 base, with 17 bases separating them. This CDR3 has 15 amino acids. The CDR3 DNA follows: TGTGCCAGCCGAAAGGGCGGGGAGGGGAACACTGAAGCTTTCTTT. Protein sequence: CASRKGGEGNTEAFF.

The chain carries TRBV9 and TRBJ2-3, with 9 bases lining up with TRBD2. V lost 3 bases and J lost 0; bases outside the gene matches: 17. The CDR3 has 20 amino acids. Germline V gene sequence: CDR1 SGDLS, CDR2 YYNGEE. The CDR3 region has the DNA TGTGCCAGCAGCGCACCTTTTTCCGGGACTAGCTTCGCTAGCACAGATACGCAGTATTTT. This encodes CASSAPFSGTSFASTDTQYF.

J is TRBJ2-3 and V is TRBV7-8; D remains unclear. The V and J ends lost 8 bases and 4 bases respectively, with 7 bases between them. Germline V gene data show CDR1 as SGHVS and CDR2 as FQNEAQ. The CDR3 totals 11 residues. As DNA, the CDR3 is TGTGCCAGCGGGCCCGCAGATACGCAGTATTTT. Translating gives CASGPADTQYF. The complete variable domain, with remaining parts taken from reference TRBV7-8 and TRBJ2-3, reads GAGVSQSPRYKVAKRGQDVALRCDPISGHVSLFWYQQALGQGPEFLTYFQNEAQLDKSGLPSDRFFAERPEGSVSTLKIQRTQQEDSAVYLCASGPADTQYFGPGTRLTVL.

The chain joins TRBV6-1 to TRBJ2-2, with D tentatively TRBD2 (5 bases). In germline, CDR1 is MNHNS, CDR2 SASEGT. V lost 7 bases and J lost 4, with 16 bases in between. The CDR3 covers 15 residues. The CDR3 sequence is CASIRTGMLTGELFF. In nucleotides, the CDR3 is TGTGCCAGCATTCGTACCGGGATGCTCACCGGGGAGCTGTTTTTT.

The J gene is TRBJ2-3, the V gene TRBV28; D is perhaps TRBD2 (6 bases). Trimming left V 3 bases short and J 4 bases short, with 14 bases between. The CDR3 is 15 residues long. CDR1 MDHEN and CDR2 SYDVKM come from the germline V gene. CDR3 region: CASSFREIGADTQYF. The CDR3 DNA reads as TGTGCCAGCAGTTTCCGGGAGATCGGCGCAGATACGCAGTATTTT.

This chain links TRBV7-3 with TRBJ2-5, with TRBD1 identical over 7 bases. Trimming took 2 bases from V and 5 from J; bases not matched to a gene: 14. There are 17 residues in the CDR3. The germline gives CDR1 SGHTA, CDR2 FQGTGA. The CDR3 sequence is CASSLSPRGTRGETQYF. The DNA of the CDR3 is TGTGCCAGCAGCTTATCCCCTCGAGGGACCAGGGGGGAGACCCAGTACTTC.

The chain carries TRBV27 and TRBJ2-1, with 13 bases lining up with TRBD2. This CDR3 is built from 15 residues. The junction had 4 bases not matched to a gene; V was cut back by 5 bases and J by 6 bases. The germline gives CDR1 MNHEY, CDR2 SMNVEV (reference sequence). CDR3 in amino acids: CASSLGLAGRNEQFF. As DNA, the CDR3 is TGTGCCAGCAGTCTGGGACTAGCGGGACGCAATGAGCAGTTCTTC.

The chain employs TRBV7-7 and TRBJ2-3; TRBD2 agrees at 9 bases. This CDR3 spans 15 amino acids. Looked up from germline, CDR1 is SSHAT and CDR2 is FNYEAQ (reference sequence). The ends lost 3 bases at V and 4 bases at J; junction bases unmatched: 5. This chain's CDR3 is CASSFSGRKADTQYF. In nucleotides, the CDR3 is TGTGCCAGCAGCTTTAGCGGGAGAAAGGCAGATACGCAGTATTTT.

The rearrangement uses TRBV27 and TRBJ2-2, with 8 positions matching TRBD1. The CDR3 loop spans 15 amino acids. V lost 3 bases and J lost 6; bases outside the gene matches: 6. In germline, CDR1 is MNHEY, CDR2 SMNVEV (reference sequence). The CDR3 here is CASSLRDRGSGELFF. Here the CDR3 DNA reads TGTGCCAGCAGTTTGAGAGACAGGGGCTCCGGGGAGCTGTTTTTT.

The CDR3 DNA reads as TGTGCCAGCAGCTTTCCGGGACTCCAAGGAAACACCATATATTTT. The encoded protein is CASSFPGLQGNTIYF. This chain joins TRBV5-5 and TRBJ1-3, with D tentatively TRBD1 (5 bases). CDR1 is SGHKS, CDR2 YYEKEE, per germline (reference sequence). The CDR3 spans 15 residues. With 2 bases removed from V and 4 bases from J, the gap between germline ends came to 13 bases.

V gene TRBV5-1 combines with J gene TRBJ1-3; D is undetermined. V lost 0 bases to trimming and J lost 0 bases, with 7 bases between them. Germline values: CDR1 SGHRS, CDR2 YFSETQ. The CDR3 is made up of 15 amino acids. In nucleotides, the CDR3 is TGCGCCAGCAGCTTGGGGGCAGACTCTGGAAACACCATATATTTT. This codes for CASSLGADSGNTIYF.

The table lists this clone with a few counts. This chain connects TRBV5-6 to TRBJ2-1; 7 bases agree with TRBD1. The germline V gene has CDR1 SGHDT and CDR2 YYEEEE. The V and J ends lost 4 bases and 2 bases, in that order; junction bases with no gene match: 9. The CDR3 spans 16 residues. The DNA for the CDR3 is TGTGCCAGCAGCACAACAGGGGTTTTAACCTACAATGAGCAGTTCTTC. The encoded protein is CASSTTGVLTYNEQFF. The entire variable domain, with the rest obtained from reference TRBV5-6 and TRBJ2-1, is as follows: DAGVTQSPTHLIKTRGQQVTLRCSPKSGHDTVSWYQQALGQGPQFIFQYYEEEERQRGNFPDRFSGHQFPNYSSELNVNALLLGDSALYLCASSTTGVLTYNEQFFGPGTRLTVL.

The V and J genes are TRBV28 and TRBJ2-7; TRBD2 aligns across 11 bases. V shed 6 bases and J 5 bases; nucleotides not matched to a gene: 15. CDR1 is MDHEN, CDR2 SYDVKM, per germline. The CDR3 has 17 residues. In nucleotides, the CDR3 is TGTGCCAGCAGCCTTAGACTAGCGGGAAAGTTGGGCCACGAGCAGTACTTC. Protein: CASSLRLAGKLGHEQYF.

This chain uses TRBV6-5 with TRBJ2-5, with a weak D call TRBD1 (8 bases). The CDR3 spans 11 residues. From germline, CDR1 is MNHEY and CDR2 SVGAGI. Trimming took off 10 bases at V and 7 bases at J, with 13 bases between the two ends. Here the CDR3 DNA reads TGTGCCACCACAGGGGGGGGGACCCAGTACTTC. This encodes CATTGGGTQYF.

The J gene is TRBJ2-5, the V gene TRBV2; TRBD1 might be the D (5 bases). Germline V CDR1 and CDR2: SNHLY, FYNNEI. The V gene lost 8 bases and the J gene lost 4 bases, with 14 bases spanning the gap. This CDR3 is 13 amino acids long. The CDR3 nucleotides are TGTGCCAGCTCCTCACGACAGACAGAGACCCAGTACTTC. Translation: CASSSRQTETQYF. Looking up the rest from reference TRBV2 and TRBJ2-5 gives the full variable domain: EPEVTQTPSHQVTQMGQEVILRCVPISNHLYFYWYRQILGQKVEFLVSFYNNEISEKSEIFDDQFSVERPDGSNFTLKIRSTKLEDSAMYFCASSSRQTETQYFGPGTRLLVL.

The genes are TRBV27 and TRBJ1-4; TRBD1 might be the D (6 bases). Germline V gives CDR1 MNHEY, CDR2 SMNVEV (reference sequence). V lost 3 bases, J lost 7 bases, and 15 bases lay in between. The CDR3 spans 15 residues. The CDR3, as DNA: TGTGCCAGCAGTTTTCAGGGGCCAGGTCGTGAAAAACTGTTTTTT. Protein product: CASSFQGPGREKLFF.